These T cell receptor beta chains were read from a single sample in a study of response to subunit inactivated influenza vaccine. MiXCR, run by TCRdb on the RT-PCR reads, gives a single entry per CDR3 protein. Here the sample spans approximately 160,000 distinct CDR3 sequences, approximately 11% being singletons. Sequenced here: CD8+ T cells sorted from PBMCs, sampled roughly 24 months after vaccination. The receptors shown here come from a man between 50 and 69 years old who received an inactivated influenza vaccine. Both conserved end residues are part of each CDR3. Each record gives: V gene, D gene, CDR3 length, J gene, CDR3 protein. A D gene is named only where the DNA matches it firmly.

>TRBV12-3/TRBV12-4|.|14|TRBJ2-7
CASSPRSGSYEQYF
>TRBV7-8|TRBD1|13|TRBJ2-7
CASSRRTGDEQYF
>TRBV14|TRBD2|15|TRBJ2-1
CASSQASSGGHEQFF
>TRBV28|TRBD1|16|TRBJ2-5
CASSLGDREIQETQYF
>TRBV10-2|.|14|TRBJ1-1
CASSVSKMNTEAFF
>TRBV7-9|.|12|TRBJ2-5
CASSLGPGTQYF
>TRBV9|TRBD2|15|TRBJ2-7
CASSVEKGGTYEQYF
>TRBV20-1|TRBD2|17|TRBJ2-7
CSASPRTSGASSYEQYF
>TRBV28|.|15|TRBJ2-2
CASSLFGARTGELFF
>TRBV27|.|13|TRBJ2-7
CASSFIGDYEQYF
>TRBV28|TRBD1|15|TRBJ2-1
CASREPGQLVNEQFF
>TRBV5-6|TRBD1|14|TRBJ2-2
CASSFGTGPGELFF
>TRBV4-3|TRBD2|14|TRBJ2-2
CASRSGGDTGELFF
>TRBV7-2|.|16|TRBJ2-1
CASSLPPGQEVDEQFF
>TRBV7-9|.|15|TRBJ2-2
CASRAGTTNTGELFF
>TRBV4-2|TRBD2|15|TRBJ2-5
CASSKGTSVQETQYF
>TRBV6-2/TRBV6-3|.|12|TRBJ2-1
CASSYVPSEQFF
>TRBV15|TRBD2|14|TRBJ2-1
CATSGLAGGPEQFF
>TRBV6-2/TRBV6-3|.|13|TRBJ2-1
CASSGGTYNEQFF
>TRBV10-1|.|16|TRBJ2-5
CASSEGSRSGQETQYF
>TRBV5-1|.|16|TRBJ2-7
CASSLAFERSPYEQYF
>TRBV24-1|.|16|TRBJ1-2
CATSEPDRLHSYGYTF
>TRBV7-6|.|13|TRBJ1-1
CASSLGFSTEAFF
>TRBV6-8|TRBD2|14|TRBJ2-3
CASSWRGKTDTQYF
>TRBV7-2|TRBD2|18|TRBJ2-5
CASSLAGAPNWYQETQYF
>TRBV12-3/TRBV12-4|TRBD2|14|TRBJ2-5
CASSGLAGGETQYF
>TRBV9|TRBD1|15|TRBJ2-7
CASSVAGQGPYEQYF
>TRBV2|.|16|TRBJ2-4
CASSQSVGSTKNIQYF
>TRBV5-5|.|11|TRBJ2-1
CASSLELEQFF
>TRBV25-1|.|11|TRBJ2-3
CASRLTDTQYF
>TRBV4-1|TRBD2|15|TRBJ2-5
CASSQLAGAQETQYF
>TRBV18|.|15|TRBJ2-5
CASSATGATQETQYF
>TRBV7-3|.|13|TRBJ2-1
CASSLKTSDEQFF
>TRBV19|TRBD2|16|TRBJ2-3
CASSTGTSKTLDTQYF
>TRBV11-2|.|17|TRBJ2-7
CASSLENSRTNSYEQYF
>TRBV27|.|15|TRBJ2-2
CASSLGMANTGELFF
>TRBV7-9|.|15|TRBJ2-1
CASSLGFNSYNEQFF
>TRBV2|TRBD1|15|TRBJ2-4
CASKGTGEPKNIQYF
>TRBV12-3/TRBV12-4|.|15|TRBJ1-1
CASRINVGYEAEAFF
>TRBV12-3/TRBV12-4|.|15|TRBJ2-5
CASSLEGGFIETQYF
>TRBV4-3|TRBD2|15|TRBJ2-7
CASSHTSGSSYEQYF
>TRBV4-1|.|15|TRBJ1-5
CASSQVNSQDQPQHF
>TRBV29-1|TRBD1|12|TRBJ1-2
CSVPGQGGGYTF